This T cell receptor beta chain stems from a study of shared clonotypes between healthy human individuals. This clone was seen a single time. Method: immunoSEQ multiplex PCR; TCRdb's copy keeps in-frame clones and lacks some. The table shows approximately 980,000 clones, with approximately 76% occurring only once. The sequenced sample was memory CD4+ T cells sorted from blood. Subset denoted: CD45RA-negative fraction. This TCR derives from a young man in good health.

CDR3 protein: CASSLVQGRWTEAFF. Here the CDR3 DNA reads TGTGCCAGCAGCTTAGTGCAGGGTAGGTGGACTGAAGCTTTCTTT. The chain joins TRBV7-8 to TRBJ1-1; D possibly corresponds to TRBD1 (5 bases). Germline V gives CDR1 SGHVS, CDR2 FQNEAQ. The V end lost 1 base, the J end lost 5 bases, and 14 bases lay between the germline ends. The CDR3 is 15 amino acids.